The rows below give T cell receptor beta chains drawn from one sample of a study of PD-L1 blockade in urothelial cancer. The assay was immunoSEQ multiplex PCR, and TCRdb's table has in-frame clones only and misses some. The repertoire holds about 20,000 clones, with approximately 86% as singletons. The sequencing here drew on PBMCs, taken around atezolizumab (anti-PD-L1) treatment. Receptors were obtained from a man aged 50 or older with urothelial cancer. Each CDR3 is given with its conserved first and last residue. Size tells how often a clone was seen (once, few, many) or the class of an expanded clone, and some rows leave it out.

TRBV18	-	CATSATPTGPGGTEAFF
TRBV6-1	-	CASSARHATNEKLFF
TRBV7-9	-	CASSPRTGNNEQFF
TRBV21-1	-	CASSSRGGEETQYF
TRBV30	few	CACGDQPQHF
TRBV19	-	CASSIFGQDYQPQHF
TRBV6-7	-	CASSYLDRLHSYEQYF
TRBV30	-	CAWRGAGGELFF
TRBV19	-	CASSISLGAYSREF
TRBV6-4	-	CASSETSGEYNEQFF
TRBV29-1	-	CSVVWRGTGELFF
TRBV25-1	-	CASSVDMVKETQYF
TRBV4-1	-	CASSQEQGAGTDTQYF
TRBV6-5	-	CASWRGGGEQYF
TRBV7-2	once	CASSSTLNYGYTF
TRBV6-5	-	CATARGGVGNTEAFF
TRBV9	-	CASSVTDRSSTDTQYF
TRBV6-5	-	CASTQGARGLGEQYF
TRBV7-2	-	CASSLVITGGGPQHF
TRBV4-3	-	CASSQDPSVAYEQYF